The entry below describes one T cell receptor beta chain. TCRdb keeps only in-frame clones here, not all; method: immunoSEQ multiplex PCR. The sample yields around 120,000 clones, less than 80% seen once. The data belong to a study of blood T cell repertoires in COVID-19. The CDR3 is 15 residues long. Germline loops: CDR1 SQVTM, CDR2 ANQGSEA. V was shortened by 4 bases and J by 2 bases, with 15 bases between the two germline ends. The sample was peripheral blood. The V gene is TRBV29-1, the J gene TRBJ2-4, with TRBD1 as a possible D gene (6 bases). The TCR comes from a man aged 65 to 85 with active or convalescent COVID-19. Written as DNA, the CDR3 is TGCAGCGTTGCCCAACAGGGATCGTCCAAAAACATTCAGTACTTC. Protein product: CSVAQQGSSKNIQYF.